These 31 T cell receptor beta chains were sequenced from one sample in a study of blood T cell repertoires in COVID-19. TCRdb's copy holds only in-frame clones and misses some; the assay was immunoSEQ multiplex PCR. In the table there are some 530,000 clones, approximately 90% of which are singletons. The sequenced sample was PBMCs or T cells enriched from blood (not recorded which). These receptors were obtained from a woman aged 60-70 years who had recovered from COVID-19.

The V gene is TRBV3-1 (or the pseudogene TRBV3-2), the J gene TRBJ2-3, with 14 bases identical to TRBD2. The V gene end was trimmed by 7 bases and the J gene end by 5 bases; junction bases not matched to a gene: 5. Germline V gives CDR1 LGHDT, CDR2 YNNKEL (reference sequence). The CDR3 consists of 15 residues. The CDR3 sequence is CASNSGTSGRDTQYF. The CDR3 DNA sequence: TGTGCCAGCAACTCTGGGACTAGCGGGAGAGATACGCAGTATTTT.

The chain recombines TRBV7-9 with TRBJ2-3; D possibly corresponds to TRBD2 (5 bases). V lost 0 bases and J lost 3, with 13 bases in between. Germline V gene sequence: CDR1 SEHNR, CDR2 FQNEAQ (reference sequence). This CDR3 spans 16 amino acids. The DNA for the CDR3 is TGTGCCAGCAGCTTAGCTGACTATCCACCTACAGATACGCAGTATTTT. Encoded protein: CASSLADYPPTDTQYF. The full variable domain, in which reference TRBV7-9 and TRBJ2-3 provide the parts outside the CDR3, is DTGVSQNPRHKITKRGQNVTFRCDPISEHNRLYWYRQTLGQGPEFLTYFQNEAQLEKSRLLSDRFSAERPKGSFSTLEIQRTEQGDSAMYLCASSLADYPPTDTQYFGPGTRLTVL.

This chain joins TRBV30 and TRBJ1-6; 7 bases map to TRBD1. The CDR3 contains 14 residues. The germline gives CDR1 GTSNPN, CDR2 SVGIG (reference sequence). V lost 2 bases, J lost 8 bases, and 6 bases stayed unmatched. The CDR3 nucleotides are TGTGCCTGGAGTTACAGGGGATTTGATTCACCCCTCCACTTT. The encoded protein is CAWSYRGFDSPLHF.

J is TRBJ1-1 and V is TRBV6-1; D unclear. The V end was cut by 3 bases, the J end by 2 bases, with 7 bases between. CDR1 is MNHNS, CDR2 SASEGT, per germline. The length of the CDR3 is 13 residues. The CDR3 spells CASSDRYNTEAFF. In nucleotides, the CDR3 is TGTGCCAGCAGTGACAGATACAACACTGAAGCTTTCTTT.

The rearrangement joins TRBV19 to TRBJ2-2, with D tentatively TRBD1 (5 bases). The CDR3 contains 17 residues. Between the trimmed V and J ends, which lost 0 bases and 2 bases, there was a span of 13 bases. Per germline, CDR1 LNHDA and CDR2 SQIVND (reference sequence). The CDR3 loop is CASSIELRQINTGELFF. The CDR3 region has the DNA TGTGCCAGTAGTATAGAGCTGAGACAGATAAACACCGGGGAGCTGTTTTTT.

To note about this clone: In the same sample, other DNA sequences code for this CDR3. The chain couples TRBV24-1 to TRBJ1-5, with TRBD1 matching 10 bases. CDR1 is KGHDR, CDR2 SFDVKD, per germline. This CDR3 contains 15 residues. V shed 4 bases, J shed 4 bases, and the junction held 3 bases outside the gene matches. For the CDR3, the DNA is TGTGCCACCAGTGACCGGACAGGGGGAAATCAGCCCCAGCATTTT. It codes for CATSDRTGGNQPQHF.

In its sample, this clone was seen once. The J gene is TRBJ2-7, the V gene TRBV6-6; 7 bases align to TRBD2. Unmatched junction bases numbered 11, after V lost 6 bases and J lost 0 bases. CDR3 length: 16 amino acids. Germline CDR1 reads MNHNY; CDR2 reads SVGAGI (reference sequence). The CDR3 DNA reads TGTGCCAGCAGAATAAACCTCGGGGGGTCCTCCTACGAGCAGTACGTC. This sequence encodes CASRINLGGSSYEQYV.

V usage is TRBV19 and J usage is TRBJ2-4; the match to TRBD1 covers 9 bases. J gave up 9 bases and V 3 bases, and 9 bases lay outside the gene matches. CDR1 is LNHDA and CDR2 is SQIVND in the germline V gene (reference sequence). CDR3 length: 15 amino acids. Written as DNA, the CDR3 is TGTGCCAGTAGTATGGGGGACAGGGTAGTTGGCATTCAGTACTTC. It encodes CASSMGDRVVGIQYF.

The chain is built from TRBV10-3 and TRBJ1-1; maybe TRBD1 (6 bases). V lost 6 bases and J lost 5, with 13 bases in between. CDR3 size: 13 residues. The germline V gene has CDR1 ENHRY and CDR2 SYGVKD. In DNA form, the CDR3 reads TGTGCCATCAGCAACAGGGCAGGGACTGAAGCTTTCTTT. It encodes CAISNRAGTEAFF.

The rearrangement links TRBV6-5 to TRBJ1-3; a weak D match, TRBD1 (5 bases). Trimming took off 6 bases at V and 4 bases at J, with 16 bases between the two ends. Per germline, CDR1 MNHEY and CDR2 SVGAGI. The CDR3 has 15 residues. In DNA, the CDR3 is TGTGCCAGCAGCCAACTACAGGCTGACGGAAACACCATATATTTT. Translation: CASSQLQADGNTIYF.

The rearrangement links TRBV6-5 to TRBJ2-1, with 12 bases fitting TRBD2. The junction had 6 bases not matched to a gene; V was cut back by 6 bases and J by 6 bases. The CDR3 sequence is 15 residues long. Germline assignment: CDR1 MNHEY and CDR2 SVGAGI. In DNA, the CDR3 is TGTGCCAGCAGCCAGACTAGCGGGGGCCTCAATGAGCAGTTCTTC. Translating it yields CASSQTSGGLNEQFF.

CDR3 protein: CASSWLAGGPLSEQFF. The DNA of the CDR3 is TGTGCCAGCAGCTGGCTAGCGGGGGGGCCGCTGTCTGAGCAGTTCTTC. This sequence joins TRBV11-2 and TRBJ2-1, with 12 bases fitting TRBD2. The germline V gene encodes CDR1 SGHAT and CDR2 FQNNGV. This CDR3 contains 16 residues. The ends lost 4 bases at V and 9 bases at J; junction bases unmatched: 10.

The J gene is TRBJ1-1, the V gene TRBV19; the match to TRBD1 covers 8 bases. The CDR3 covers 15 residues. CDR1 is LNHDA, CDR2 SQIVND, per germline (reference sequence). The V segment lost 4 bases and the J segment 0 bases; nucleotides outside the gene matches: 4. The CDR3 bases are TGTGCCAGTAGTACCGGACAGGGACTGAACACTGAAGCTTTCTTT. It is translated as CASSTGQGLNTEAFF.

The chain uses TRBV6-5 and TRBJ1-1, with a weak D call TRBD1 (5 bases). Trimming removed 4 bases from V and 0 bases from J, with 9 bases in between. Per germline, CDR1 MNHEY and CDR2 SVGAGI. This CDR3 spans 14 amino acids. The CDR3: CASSFTGMNTEAFF. The CDR3 DNA is TGTGCCAGCAGTTTCACAGGAATGAACACTGAAGCTTTCTTT.

The table lists this clone with a count of one. This chain joins TRBV6-6 and TRBJ2-7; 8 bases align to TRBD1. The CDR3 is 14 residues long. V shed 6 bases and J 1 base; nucleotides not matched to a gene: 5. Germline-derived CDR1 and CDR2 are MNHNY and SVGAGI (reference sequence). The CDR3 reads CASSFRTGSYEQYV. CDR3 DNA: TGTGCCAGCAGCTTTCGGACAGGGTCCTACGAGCAGTACGTC.

Only one count was recorded for this clone. V and J are TRBV7-9 and TRBJ2-3, with a possible D match to TRBD2 (6 bases). Germline loops: CDR1 SEHNR, CDR2 FQNEAQ (reference sequence). V lost 5 bases, J lost 2 bases, and 11 bases lay in between. The CDR3 is made up of 14 amino acids. CDR3 sequence (DNA): TGTGCCAGCAGCCCAACGGACTACACAGATACGCAGTATTTT. Residues: CASSPTDYTDTQYF.

The J gene is TRBJ2-7, the V gene TRBV11-2; possible D gene TRBD2, 5 bases. Germline V gene sequence: CDR1 SGHAT, CDR2 FQNNGV. V was cut by 1 base and J by 0 bases, with 10 bases left in between. The CDR3 totals 15 residues. The CDR3 nucleotides read TGTGCCAGCAGCTTAGGGACTCTAAGCTCCTACGAGCAGTACTTC. It specifies CASSLGTLSSYEQYF. Complete variable domain (other parts from reference TRBV11-2 and TRBJ2-7): EAGVAQSPRYKIIEKRQSVAFWCNPISGHATLYWYQQILGQGPKLLIQFQNNGVVDDSQLPKDRFSAERLKGVDSTLKIQPAKLEDSAVYLCASSLGTLSSYEQYFGPGTRLTVT.

This sequence joins TRBV24-1 and TRBJ2-1; TRBD1 agrees at 7 bases. The germline CDR1 and CDR2 sequences are KGHDR and SFDVKD. Trimming at V came to 4 bases and at J to 7 bases, leaving 12 bases not matched to a gene. This CDR3 comprises 16 residues. The CDR3 sequence is CATSDSRQGVGNEQFF. CDR3 sequence (DNA): TGTGCCACCAGTGACTCCAGACAGGGCGTAGGGAATGAGCAGTTCTTC.

This chain links TRBV10-2 with TRBJ1-4; 9 bases match TRBD1. Germline trimming cut 11 bases from V and 3 bases from J; bases unmatched to any gene: 10. The germline CDR1 and CDR2 sequences are WSHSY and SAAADI. There are 15 residues in the CDR3. CDR3 DNA sequence: TGCGCCTGCCTCCCCGGACAGGGGCCTAATGAAAAACTGTTTTTT. Protein: CACLPGQGPNEKLFF.

This clone was seen only once. The chain employs TRBV7-9 and TRBJ1-2, with 9 bases that match TRBD1. V shed 5 bases, J shed 4 bases, and the junction held 5 bases outside the gene matches. CDR1 and CDR2 (germline): SEHNR, FQNEAQ (reference sequence). CDR3 length equals 14 residues. CDR3 in amino acids: CASSLQGAGYGYTF. CDR3 sequence (DNA): TGTGCCAGCAGCCTACAGGGGGCTGGCTATGGCTACACCTTC.

The rearrangement links TRBV5-4 to TRBJ1-1; weak D call: TRBD1 (6 bases). The CDR3 consists of 13 residues. Per the germline V gene, CDR1 is SGHNT and CDR2 is YYREEE (reference sequence). V was trimmed by 3 bases and J by 7 bases, leaving 13 bases between them. The CDR3 here is CASSYTGLGEAFF. DNA for the CDR3: TGTGCCAGCAGCTATACAGGGCTGGGTGAAGCTTTCTTT.

This chain uses TRBV11-2 with TRBJ1-4; D gene ambiguous. The germline V gene has CDR1 SGHAT and CDR2 FQNNGV. This CDR3 has 14 residues. Trimming cost V 8 bases and J 8 bases, with 18 bases left between them. CDR3 coding DNA: TGTGCCAGCGGACCCGAGAGAAGGAGGGAAAAACTGTTTTTT. Protein: CASGPERRREKLFF. Using reference TRBV11-2 and TRBJ1-4 for the parts outside the CDR3, the full variable domain is EAGVAQSPRYKIIEKRQSVAFWCNPISGHATLYWYQQILGQGPKLLIQFQNNGVVDDSQLPKDRFSAERLKGVDSTLKIQPAKLEDSAVYLCASGPERRREKLFFGSGTQLSVL.

The rearrangement uses TRBV12-3 or TRBV12-4 and TRBJ2-1; 11 positions match TRBD2. V trimming: 6 bases; J trimming: 15 bases; junction bases outside the gene matches: 10. CDR3 length equals 13 residues. CDR3 amino acids: CASSLTSGGFPFF. CDR3 bases: TGTGCCAGCAGCCTCACTAGCGGGGGCTTCCCGTTCTTC.

The V gene is TRBV2, the J gene TRBJ1-5, with D unclear. Per germline, CDR1 SNHLY and CDR2 FYNNEI. V shed 3 bases and J shed 7 bases, with 13 bases lying between them. The CDR3 has 14 residues. CDR3 region: CASSELSPGQPQHF. As DNA, the CDR3 is TGTGCCAGCAGTGAGCTTTCGCCGGGGCAGCCCCAGCATTTT.

In nucleotides, the CDR3 is TGTGCCAGCAGCGTAGGTGGGGGGTTTGGCTATGGCTACACCTTC. Amino acids: CASSVGGGFGYGYTF. This rearrangement joins TRBV9 to TRBJ1-2; D may be TRBD1 (5 bases). CDR3 length: 15 amino acids. Germline CDR1 is SGDLS and CDR2 is YYNGEE. Between the trimmed V and J ends, which lost 0 bases and 4 bases, there was a span of 13 bases. Combining the CDR3 with reference TRBV9 and TRBJ1-2 gives the whole variable domain DSGVTQTPKHLITATGQRVTLRCSPRSGDLSVYWYQQSLDQGLQFLIQYYNGEERAKGNILERFSAQQFPDLHSELNLSSLELGDSALYFCASSVGGGFGYGYTFGSGTRLTVV.

V usage is TRBV7-9 and J usage is TRBJ2-6, with a possible D match to TRBD1 (6 bases). This CDR3 comprises 17 residues. Germline V lookup: CDR1 SEHNR, CDR2 FQNEAQ (reference sequence). V was shortened by 1 base and J by 3 bases, with 13 bases between the two germline ends. The CDR3 sequence is CASSLVTGLGGANVLTF. Written as DNA, the CDR3 is TGTGCCAGCAGCTTAGTAACAGGGCTAGGTGGGGCCAACGTCCTGACTTTC.

The chain joins TRBV4-1 to TRBJ2-1; weak D call: TRBD2 (6 bases). V was cut by 1 base and J by 3 bases, with 7 bases left in between. The CDR3 is 14 residues long. Germline lookup yields CDR1 MGHRA and CDR2 YSYEKL. The CDR3, as DNA: TGCGCCAGCAGCCAAGTGGGGGGCTACAATGAGCAGTTCTTC. Protein product: CASSQVGGYNEQFF.

The chain has TRBV27 and TRBJ1-1, with D perhaps matching TRBD1 (5 bases). Germline CDR1 and CDR2: MNHEY and SMNVEV (reference sequence). This CDR3 comprises 16 residues. V was cut by 2 bases and J by 0 bases, with 13 bases left in between. CDR3 bases: TGTGCCAGCAGTTTACACAGGACGGTCATGAACACTGAAGCTTTCTTT. Translation: CASSLHRTVMNTEAFF.

This clone was picked up one time. The rearrangement joins TRBV18 to TRBJ1-2; a weak D match, TRBD1 (5 bases). Trimming took 8 bases from V and 0 from J, leaving 13 bases between them. The CDR3 sequence is 14 residues long. Germline CDR1 KGHSH, CDR2 LQKENI. The CDR3 is CASGRVVANYGYTF. The CDR3 DNA reads as TGTGCCAGCGGCAGGGTGGTAGCTAACTATGGCTACACCTTC.

The V call is TRBV18, the J call TRBJ2-3; unclear D gene. V was pared by 3 bases and J by 4 bases, with 14 bases between. Looked up from germline, CDR1 is KGHSH and CDR2 is LQKENI. The CDR3 contains 15 residues. The CDR3 region is CASSPPIILADTQYF. The CDR3 coding sequence is TGTGCCAGCTCACCTCCCATCATTTTAGCAGATACGCAGTATTTT.

The chain recombines TRBV5-5 with TRBJ1-4, with D uncertain. This CDR3 comprises 16 residues. CDR1 SGHKS and CDR2 YYEKEE come from the germline V gene (reference sequence). Between the trimmed V and J ends, which lost 4 bases and 4 bases, there was a span of 17 bases. Here the CDR3 DNA reads TGTGCCAGCAGCATTACCCTTTCCACGCGTAATGAAAAACTGTTTTTT. This gives the protein CASSITLSTRNEKLFF.